The 8 T cell receptor beta chains given below trace back to one sample, sequenced in a study of cytomegalovirus exposure and HLA in healthy donors. Amplification used 60 Vbeta primers and 13 Jbeta primers. Libraries were prepared by immunoSEQ multiplex PCR; TCRdb keeps only in-frame clonotypes and omits some of them. Among under 250,000 clones listed, 78% were seen once. The source material was PBMCs. Every receptor here comes from a male donor in good health and CMV-seronegative.

The V gene is TRBV5-4, the J gene TRBJ2-7; 7 nucleotides align to TRBD2. The CDR3 totals 15 residues. Losses at the gene ends were 1 base for V and 4 bases for J; bases not matched to a gene: 8. Germline values: CDR1 SGHNT, CDR2 YYREEE (reference sequence). CDR3 protein: CASSLPAGETYEQYF. The CDR3 nucleotides are TGTGCCAGCAGCTTGCCGGCGGGAGAGACTTACGAGCAGTACTTC. Supplemented by reference TRBV5-4 and TRBJ2-7, the full variable domain reads ETGVTQSPTHLIKTRGQQVTLRCSSQSGHNTVSWYQQALGQGPQFIFQYYREEENGRGNFPPRFSGLQFPNYSSELNVNALELDDSALYLCASSLPAGETYEQYFGPGTRLTVT.

In regard to this clone: The sample holds other DNA sequences that translate to the same CDR3. The chain has TRBV11-2 and TRBJ2-3; 11 bases line up with TRBD2. The CDR3 is made up of 15 amino acids. CDR1 is SGHAT, CDR2 FQNNGV, per germline. V was clipped by 2 bases and J by 3 bases; unmatched bases: 1. CDR3 sequence reads: CASSLLAGGTDTQYF. The CDR3 DNA follows: TGTGCCAGCAGCTTACTAGCGGGAGGTACAGATACGCAGTATTTT.

The chain carries TRBV5-4 and TRBJ2-2, with TRBD1 as a possible D gene (5 bases). Trimming removed 9 bases from V and 6 bases from J, with 21 bases in between. The CDR3 consists of 15 residues. Germline CDR1 SGHNT, CDR2 YYREEE (reference sequence). As DNA, the CDR3 is TGTGCCACCGAAGGGGCGGCGTTAGGTGCCGGGGAGCTGTTTTTT. Translation gives CATEGAALGAGELFF.

The genes are TRBV5-4 and TRBJ2-5, with 8 bases lining up with TRBD2. The J call is doubtful: the DNA matches TRBJ2-7 better. The germline CDR1 and CDR2 sequences are SGHNT and YYREEE (reference sequence). CDR3 length: 15 amino acids. The CDR3 bases are TGTGCCAGCAGTAAGGGACTAGGGGAGGTCTACGAGCAGTACTTC. It is translated as CASSKGLGEVYEQYF.

The V gene is TRBV5-1, the J gene TRBJ2-5, with D possibly matching TRBD1 (5 bases). The CDR3 consists of 12 residues. Germline CDR1 SGHRS, CDR2 YFSETQ. Trimming took 0 bases from V and 11 from J, leaving 11 bases between them. CDR3 DNA: TGCGCCAGCAGCTTGGTTGGACATGAGCAGTACTTC. Protein product: CASSLVGHEQYF.

V and J are TRBV6-4 and TRBJ2-1; D is perhaps TRBD2 (6 bases). The CDR3 is 13 amino acids. Trimming removed 0 bases at V and 12 bases at J, with 12 bases between. Germline CDR1 is MRHNA and CDR2 is SNTAGT. The CDR3, as DNA: TGTGCCAGCAGTGACTCTGGAGGGACTCCGCAGTTCTTC. Protein sequence: CASSDSGGTPQFF.

About this clone itself: A read error may produce the germline difference seen at one junction end. The gene calls are TRBV7-9 and TRBJ2-7; maybe TRBD1 (5 bases). The CDR3 runs 14 residues. CDR1 SEHNR and CDR2 FQNEAQ come from the germline V gene (reference sequence). The CDR3 bases are TGTTCCAGCAGCATGACAGCTCCCCCCTACGAGCAGTACTTC. It is translated as CSSSMTAPPYEQYF.

The gene calls are TRBV6-5 and TRBJ1-3, with TRBD1 as a possible D gene (5 bases). Germline-derived CDR1 and CDR2 are MNHEY and SVGAGI. Trimming stripped 0 bases from V and 1 base from J, with 10 bases between. The CDR3 runs to 16 residues. CDR3 sequence: CASSYSQGFSGNTIYF. The CDR3 bases are TGTGCCAGCAGTTACTCCCAGGGATTTTCTGGAAACACCATATATTTT.